This T cell receptor (beta chain) was identified during a study of blood T cells in healthy people across ages. Donors gave 8 to 10 milliliters of peripheral blood apiece. V lost 6 bases to trimming and J lost 2 bases; unmatched junction nucleotides: 9. The germline gives CDR1 MNHEY, CDR2 SVGAGI. CDR3 length equals 16 residues. The use of a sample-barcoded 5' primer and a J-beta primer mix characterized a second PCR of roughly 6 to 11 cycles. TCRdb passed the 5' RACE reads through MiXCR, listing each CDR3 protein once. The sample lists fewer than 900,000 distinct CDR3 sequences, 30% to 45% occurring once.

The receptor's source is a man between 18 and 29 years old in good health. The sample was blood. The V call is TRBV6-5, the J call TRBJ2-3, with 9 bases that match TRBD1. The DNA for the CDR3 is TGTGCCAGCAGCATTTTCGGGACAGGGTACACAGATACGCAGTATTTT. Protein product: CASSIFGTGYTDTQYF.